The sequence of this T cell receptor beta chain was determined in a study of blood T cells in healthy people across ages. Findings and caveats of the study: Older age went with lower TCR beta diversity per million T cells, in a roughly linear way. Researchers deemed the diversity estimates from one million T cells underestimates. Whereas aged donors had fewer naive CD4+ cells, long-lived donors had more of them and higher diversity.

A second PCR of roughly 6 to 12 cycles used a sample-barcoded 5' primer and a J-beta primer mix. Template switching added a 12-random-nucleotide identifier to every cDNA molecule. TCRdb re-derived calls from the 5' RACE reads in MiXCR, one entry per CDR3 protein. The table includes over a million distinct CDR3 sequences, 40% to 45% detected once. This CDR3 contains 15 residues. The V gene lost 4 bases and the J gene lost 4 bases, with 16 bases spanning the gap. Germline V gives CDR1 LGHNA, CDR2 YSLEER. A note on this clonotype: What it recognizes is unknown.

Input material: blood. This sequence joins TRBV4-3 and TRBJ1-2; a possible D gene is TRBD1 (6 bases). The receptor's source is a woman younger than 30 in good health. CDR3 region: CASSPQGGGFYGYTF. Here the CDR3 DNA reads TGCGCCAGCAGCCCCCAAGGGGGGGGGTTCTATGGCTACACCTTC.